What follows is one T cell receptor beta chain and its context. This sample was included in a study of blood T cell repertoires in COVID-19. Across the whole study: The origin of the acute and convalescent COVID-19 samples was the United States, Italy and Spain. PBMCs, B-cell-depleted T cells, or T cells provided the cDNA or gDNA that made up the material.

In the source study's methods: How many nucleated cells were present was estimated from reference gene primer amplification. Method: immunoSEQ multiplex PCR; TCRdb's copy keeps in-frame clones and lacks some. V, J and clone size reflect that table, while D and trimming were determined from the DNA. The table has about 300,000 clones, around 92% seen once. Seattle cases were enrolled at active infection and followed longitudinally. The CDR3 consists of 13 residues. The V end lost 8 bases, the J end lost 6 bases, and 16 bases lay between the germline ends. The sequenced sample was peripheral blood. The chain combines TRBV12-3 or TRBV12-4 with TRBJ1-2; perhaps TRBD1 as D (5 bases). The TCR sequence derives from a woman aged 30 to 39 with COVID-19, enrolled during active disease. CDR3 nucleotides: TGTGCCAGCGAAAAAGGGGAAGTGGATGGCTACACCTTC. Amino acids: CASEKGEVDGYTF.